This is a list of T cell receptor beta chains from one sample in a study of blood T cell repertoires in COVID-19. Assay: immunoSEQ multiplex PCR; the TCRdb copy retains only in-frame clones and omits some. The data show around 230,000 clones, 70% to 90% seen once. The sample consisted of peripheral blood. The receptor source for this set is a woman aged 70 to 79 with active or convalescent COVID-19. The CDR3 runs from the conserved cysteine through the conserved F or W. The order of the fields is V gene, clone size, J gene, D gene, CDR3 DNA, CDR3 protein. The D gene is left open where the match is weak. Rows give clone size only sometimes, using once, few, many, or a class for an expanded clone.

v_call: TRBV28
clone_size: NA
j_call: TRBJ1-5
d_call: NA
cdr3_nt: TGTGCCAGCAGGTCCCCGTCTCAGCCCCAGCATTTT
cdr3_aa: CASRSPSQPQHF

v_call: TRBV13
clone_size: NA
j_call: TRBJ2-5
d_call: NA
cdr3_nt: TGTGCCAGCAGCATAACAACAGGGACAGAGACCCAGTACTTC
cdr3_aa: CASSITTGTETQYF

v_call: TRBV19
clone_size: NA
j_call: TRBJ1-6
d_call: NA
cdr3_nt: TGTGCCAGTAGTTCCCGGGCAGGGTATTCACCCCTCCACTTT
cdr3_aa: CASSSRAGYSPLHF

v_call: TRBV3-1/TRBV3-2
clone_size: NA
j_call: TRBJ1-1
d_call: TRBD1
cdr3_nt: TGTGCCAGCAGACGTCGACAGGGCCTATACCCCATGAACACTGAAGCTTTCTTT
cdr3_aa: CASRRRQGLYPMNTEAFF

v_call: TRBV5-1
clone_size: NA
j_call: TRBJ2-2
d_call: TRBD2
cdr3_nt: TGCGCCAGCAGCTTCCTACTAGCGGGAGAAGCCGGGGAGCTGTTTTTT
cdr3_aa: CASSFLLAGEAGELFF

v_call: TRBV7-2
clone_size: few
j_call: TRBJ2-5
d_call: TRBD1
cdr3_nt: TGTGCCAGCAGCTTAAACAGGGGGGAGAGGGAGACCCAGTACTTC
cdr3_aa: CASSLNRGERETQYF

v_call: TRBV6-5
clone_size: NA
j_call: TRBJ1-1
d_call: NA
cdr3_nt: TGTGCCAGCAGTTACGATCCTAGAAACACTGAAGCTTTCTTT
cdr3_aa: CASSYDPRNTEAFF

v_call: TRBV9
clone_size: NA
j_call: TRBJ1-6
d_call: NA
cdr3_nt: TGTGCCAGCAGCGCCGGGGGTGGTGGGGCGAGGTCACCCCTCCACTTT
cdr3_aa: CASSAGGGGARSPLHF

v_call: TRBV7-9
clone_size: NA
j_call: TRBJ2-5
d_call: TRBD2
cdr3_nt: TGTGCCAGCACGACGGGGGGTCACCAAGAGACCCAGTACTTC
cdr3_aa: CASTTGGHQETQYF

v_call: TRBV3-1/TRBV3-2
clone_size: NA
j_call: TRBJ1-2
d_call: TRBD1
cdr3_nt: TGTGCCAGCAGCTGGACAGGGTTGGGTAACTATGGCTACACCTTC
cdr3_aa: CASSWTGLGNYGYTF

v_call: TRBV7-9
clone_size: NA
j_call: TRBJ1-1
d_call: NA
cdr3_nt: TGTGCCAGCAGTTCGGCAGGGCCGAACACTGAAGCTTTCTTT
cdr3_aa: CASSSAGPNTEAFF

v_call: TRBV18
clone_size: once
j_call: TRBJ1-5
d_call: TRBD1
cdr3_nt: TGTGCCAGCTCACCGCGACAGGGCCCGGAACAGCCCCAGCATTTT
cdr3_aa: CASSPRQGPEQPQHF

v_call: TRBV18
clone_size: once
j_call: TRBJ2-5
d_call: NA
cdr3_nt: TGTGCCAGCTCACCTTCTCAAGAGACCCAGTACTTC
cdr3_aa: CASSPSQETQYF

v_call: TRBV18
clone_size: NA
j_call: TRBJ1-4
d_call: NA
cdr3_nt: TGTGCCAGCTCACTCCAGGCAACTAATGAAAAACTGTTTTTT
cdr3_aa: CASSLQATNEKLFF

v_call: TRBV23-1
clone_size: NA
j_call: TRBJ1-5
d_call: NA
cdr3_nt: TGCGCCAGCAGTCATAGGGAGGGACATGACCTCAATCAGCCCCAGCATTTT
cdr3_aa: CASSHREGHDLNQPQHF

v_call: TRBV7-6
clone_size: NA
j_call: TRBJ2-1
d_call: NA
cdr3_nt: TGTGCCAGCAGCCCCCAGGGTTCAAGCAATGAGCAGTTCTTC
cdr3_aa: CASSPQGSSNEQFF

v_call: TRBV30
clone_size: NA
j_call: TRBJ2-1
d_call: TRBD2
cdr3_nt: TGTGCCTGGAGTGTAGGGACTAGCGGGGCGCACTACAATGAGCAGTTCTTC
cdr3_aa: CAWSVGTSGAHYNEQFF

v_call: TRBV12-3/TRBV12-4
clone_size: once
j_call: TRBJ2-2
d_call: TRBD1
cdr3_nt: TGTGCCAGCAGTCTCACAGGGGCCGGGGAGCTGTTTTTT
cdr3_aa: CASSLTGAGELFF

v_call: TRBV2
clone_size: NA
j_call: TRBJ1-1
d_call: NA
cdr3_nt: TGTGCCAGCAGGCCCGACAGCATGAACACTGAAGCTTTCTTT
cdr3_aa: CASRPDSMNTEAFF

v_call: TRBV7-6
clone_size: NA
j_call: TRBJ1-4
d_call: TRBD1
cdr3_nt: TGTGCCAGCAGCTTGTTTGGGACAGGCGGTGAAAAACTGTTTTTT
cdr3_aa: CASSLFGTGGEKLFF

v_call: TRBV6-6
clone_size: once
j_call: TRBJ2-7
d_call: NA
cdr3_nt: TGTGCCAGCAGAGCTCGCGGGGGCAGCTCCTACGAGCAGTACTTC
cdr3_aa: CASRARGGSSYEQYF

v_call: TRBV6-5
clone_size: once
j_call: TRBJ1-5
d_call: TRBD1
cdr3_nt: TGTGCCAGCAGTTGGGACAGAAATCAGCCCCAGCATTTT
cdr3_aa: CASSWDRNQPQHF

v_call: TRBV13
clone_size: NA
j_call: TRBJ1-4
d_call: TRBD1
cdr3_nt: TGTGCCAGCAGCAGCAGGAGGGACAGCCTTAATGAAAAACTGTTTTTT
cdr3_aa: CASSSRRDSLNEKLFF

v_call: TRBV7-8
clone_size: NA
j_call: TRBJ1-6
d_call: NA
cdr3_nt: TGTGCCAGCAGCTTAGTACCGGGACACCTTAATTCACCCCTCCACTTT
cdr3_aa: CASSLVPGHLNSPLHF

v_call: TRBV10-3
clone_size: NA
j_call: TRBJ2-3
d_call: TRBD2
cdr3_nt: TGTGCCATCAGTGTAGAGCGGGGCAGCACAGATACGCAGTATTTT
cdr3_aa: CAISVERGSTDTQYF

v_call: TRBV28
clone_size: NA
j_call: TRBJ2-1
d_call: TRBD2
cdr3_nt: TGTGCCAGCAGTTTGTATAGCGGGAGGGCCTACGAGCAGTTCTTC
cdr3_aa: CASSLYSGRAYEQFF

v_call: TRBV5-6
clone_size: NA
j_call: TRBJ2-7
d_call: NA
cdr3_nt: TGTGCCAGCAGCCTGGTACCGGGGGAGAACGAGCAGTACTTC
cdr3_aa: CASSLVPGENEQYF

v_call: TRBV10-3
clone_size: NA
j_call: TRBJ2-3
d_call: NA
cdr3_nt: TGTGCCATCAGTGAGACGAGGGTGTCAGATACGCAGTATTTT
cdr3_aa: CAISETRVSDTQYF

v_call: TRBV28
clone_size: NA
j_call: TRBJ1-1
d_call: NA
cdr3_nt: TGTGCCAGCAGTTTATGGGTTAACATTCAAGCTTTCTTT
cdr3_aa: CASSLWVNIQAFF

v_call: TRBV18
clone_size: NA
j_call: TRBJ2-6
d_call: TRBD2
cdr3_nt: TGTGCCAGCTCAACTAGCGGGGGGGCCCCATCTGGGGCCAACGTCCTGACTTTC
cdr3_aa: CASSTSGGAPSGANVLTF

v_call: TRBV5-4
clone_size: once
j_call: TRBJ1-6
d_call: NA
cdr3_nt: TGTGCCAGCAGCTTAGTATCACAGTCTAATTCACCCCTCCACTTT
cdr3_aa: CASSLVSQSNSPLHF

v_call: TRBV28
clone_size: NA
j_call: TRBJ2-3
d_call: TRBD2
cdr3_nt: TGTGCCAGCAGTTTATACGGGAGGGATACGCAGTATTTT
cdr3_aa: CASSLYGRDTQYF

v_call: TRBV3-1/TRBV3-2
clone_size: few
j_call: TRBJ2-3
d_call: TRBD1
cdr3_nt: TGTGCCAGCAGCCCCCCTTGGGGACAGGGGGCCGGCACAGATACGCAGTATTTT
cdr3_aa: CASSPPWGQGAGTDTQYF

v_call: TRBV25-1
clone_size: NA
j_call: TRBJ2-1
d_call: TRBD1
cdr3_nt: TGTGCCAGCAGTGGAGCCGGGACAGGGAAGAATGAGCAGTTCTTC
cdr3_aa: CASSGAGTGKNEQFF

v_call: TRBV11-2
clone_size: once
j_call: TRBJ1-1
d_call: NA
cdr3_nt: TGTGCCAGCAGCTTAGTTGGGTTTGGGCCTTCTGAAGCTTTCTTT
cdr3_aa: CASSLVGFGPSEAFF

v_call: TRBV5-1
clone_size: NA
j_call: TRBJ1-5
d_call: NA
cdr3_nt: TGCGCCAGCAGCCGGACAGTAAATCAGCCCCAGCATTTT
cdr3_aa: CASSRTVNQPQHF

v_call: TRBV9
clone_size: NA
j_call: TRBJ2-2
d_call: TRBD1
cdr3_nt: TGTGCCAGCAGCCCAGGAGGACAGGGTTGGGCCGGGGAGCTGTTTTTT
cdr3_aa: CASSPGGQGWAGELFF

v_call: TRBV9
clone_size: NA
j_call: TRBJ1-5
d_call: NA
cdr3_nt: TGTGCCAGCAGCTCGTGGCAGGATAGCAATCAGCCCCAGCATTTT
cdr3_aa: CASSSWQDSNQPQHF

v_call: TRBV7-2
clone_size: NA
j_call: TRBJ1-5
d_call: NA
cdr3_nt: TGTGCCAGCAGCCCCGAACAGGGTTGGAAGCCCCAGCATTTT
cdr3_aa: CASSPEQGWKPQHF

v_call: TRBV5-1
clone_size: NA
j_call: TRBJ1-5
d_call: TRBD1
cdr3_nt: TGCGCCAGCAGCTTCACAGGGGGGAATCAGCCCCAGCATTTT
cdr3_aa: CASSFTGGNQPQHF

v_call: TRBV6-2/TRBV6-3
clone_size: NA
j_call: TRBJ1-1
d_call: NA
cdr3_nt: TGTGCCAGCAGTTACTCAGGAGCTCGAACTGAAGCTTTCTTT
cdr3_aa: CASSYSGARTEAFF

v_call: TRBV3-1/TRBV3-2
clone_size: NA
j_call: TRBJ2-3
d_call: TRBD2
cdr3_nt: TGTGCCAGCAGCCAAGGACTAGCGGGGGGCGGGAATACGCAGTATTTT
cdr3_aa: CASSQGLAGGGNTQYF

v_call: TRBV4-3
clone_size: NA
j_call: TRBJ1-2
d_call: TRBD1
cdr3_nt: TGCGCCAGCAGCCAAGGGTCAAGGGGACAGGGTATAAGCTACACCTTC
cdr3_aa: CASSQGSRGQGISYTF

v_call: TRBV27
clone_size: NA
j_call: TRBJ2-3
d_call: TRBD2
cdr3_nt: TGTGCCAGCACCCAACCCTCACTAGCGGGGGGCACAGATACGCAGTATTTT
cdr3_aa: CASTQPSLAGGTDTQYF

v_call: TRBV3-1/TRBV3-2
clone_size: NA
j_call: TRBJ2-3
d_call: NA
cdr3_nt: TGTGCCAGCAGCCCTGCAGGGGTACTCACAGATACGCAGTATTTT
cdr3_aa: CASSPAGVLTDTQYF

v_call: TRBV30
clone_size: NA
j_call: TRBJ1-6
d_call: NA
cdr3_nt: TGTGCCTCGGAGTGGGTAACCTATAATTCACCCCTCCACTTT
cdr3_aa: CASEWVTYNSPLHF

v_call: TRBV18
clone_size: NA
j_call: TRBJ1-1
d_call: TRBD1
cdr3_nt: TGTGCCAGCCGCCAGGGACAGGTAGTTGAAGCTTTCTTT
cdr3_aa: CASRQGQVVEAFF

v_call: TRBV20-1
clone_size: NA
j_call: TRBJ1-6
d_call: NA
cdr3_nt: TGCAGTGCTAGCCGGAATTCACCCCTCCACTTT
cdr3_aa: CSASRNSPLHF

v_call: TRBV28
clone_size: NA
j_call: TRBJ1-2
d_call: TRBD1
cdr3_nt: TGTGCCAGCAGTTGGGGGACAGTTAACTATGGCTACACCTTC
cdr3_aa: CASSWGTVNYGYTF

v_call: TRBV3-1/TRBV3-2
clone_size: NA
j_call: TRBJ1-1
d_call: NA
cdr3_nt: TGTGCCAGCAGCCCCTCGTCAGGGACTGAAGCTTTCTTT
cdr3_aa: CASSPSSGTEAFF

v_call: TRBV21-1
clone_size: once
j_call: TRBJ2-2
d_call: NA
cdr3_nt: TGTGCCAGCAGCCCCCGATCCCCCGGGACAGGGGAGTGTACCGGGGAGCTGTTTTTT
cdr3_aa: CASSPRSPGTGECTGELFF

v_call: TRBV7-6
clone_size: NA
j_call: TRBJ1-5
d_call: TRBD1
cdr3_nt: TGTGCCAGCAGCCCCGACAGGGGACGGGATCAGCCCCAGCATTTT
cdr3_aa: CASSPDRGRDQPQHF

v_call: TRBV19
clone_size: few
j_call: TRBJ2-2
d_call: NA
cdr3_nt: TGTGCCAGTAGTACCTTACCTCTAGCGTTAAACACCGGGGAGCTGTTTTTT
cdr3_aa: CASSTLPLALNTGELFF